This TCR beta chain was obtained from a study of T cell responses to AZD1222 COVID-19 vaccine (dated by TCRdb to the early 2020s). Regarding the study in general: TCR sequencing was performed for about 250 trial participants, of whom some 200 were given two doses of AZD1222 and some 26 were given two doses of MenACWY control vaccine. Trial participants were enrolled by age into subgroups of 18-55, 56-69 and 70-plus years, and roughly 150, 30 and 60 TCR-sequenced participants, respectively, were included in these subgroups.

Overall study outcomes, separate from this receptor: Because no day 14 peak-response samples were available, the repertoires could be characterized only after the peak T cell response. Participants were mostly white British, with more females than males. The authors suggested clonal diversity may have been underestimated. In the small 56-69-year group, the increase in depth fell short of significance, most likely because of low power. Conclusions about previously exposed vaccinees are limited, since just a handful of AZD1222 recipients were seropositive for SARS-CoV-2 at baseline. Vaccine-associated CD4 TCRs spanned the whole spike protein, with dominant responses in regions 160-218 and 743-854. After two AZD1222 doses, both the breadth and the depth of spike-specific TCRs were significantly higher than at day 0 and than in MenACWY recipients. Epitopes outside the regions mutated in the B.1.351 and B.1.1.7 variants were reportedly recognized by nearly half of the unique spike-specific TCRs.

The CDR3 regions of human TCRbeta chains were analyzed by immunosequencing. The source study handled its data this way. Repertoire TCRs were matched against a reference library of SARS-CoV-2-specific TCRs generated with the MIRA antigen-specificity platform. Breadth was defined as the fraction of unique TCRs that were SARS-CoV-2-associated, and depth was defined as the fraction of total T cells that were SARS-CoV-2-associated. Using the MIRA data, every spike-specific TCR was mapped to the spike region that the TCR reacted to and assigned to either a CD4 or a CD8 class. Log10-transformed breadth and depth values were compared by one-way ANOVA with Sidak's multiple comparisons tests. Held by TCRdb, this immuneACCESS table contains in-frame sequences only and omits some clones. Under half of the omission traces to an unresolved V gene where checked; the cause of the rest is unknown. The DNA gave D and trimming, while V, J and clone size come from that table. This sample is represented by approximately 110,000 clones; 89% of them were singletons. 35% to 50% of the sample belongs to the ten largest clones.

Per the germline V gene (reference sequence), DFQATT is the CDR1 and SNEGSKA is the CDR2. V is pared back by 6 bases and J by 8 bases, with 13 bases lying between the germline termini. Reading from cysteine to phenylalanine, the CDR3 counts 11 amino acids. The retained sequence is limited to the CDR3, 33 bases, with the frame set at the first base. What this sample's time point label stands for: about 28 days (+/-7) after the second vaccine dose. Because spike-specific TCR depth and breadth did not differ between the two schedules, AZD1222 recipients who got a second dose at roughly 4 weeks were pooled with those who got a second dose at roughly 12 weeks. The vaccinee samples were drawn from two UK trials, COV001 and COV002, one of which was a single-blind randomized controlled phase 2/3 trial testing AZD1222 (ChAdOx1 nCoV-19) in healthy adults. For TCRbeta chain sequencing, PBMC samples from trial participants were taken at day 0 and at day 28 after the second dose.

As concerns this clone: The antigen it binds to is not known. The sample holds no much larger clone one base away, and base qualities are not on file.

The chain is encoded by TRBV20-1 joined to TRBJ1-2; possibly the D gene is TRBD1, per 5 matching bases. This clonotype originated in an adult who received the AZD1222 COVID-19 vaccine. The sample was peripheral blood, taken 28 days after the second AZD1222 dose. The DNA reads as follows: TGCAGTGCAAACCAGGGTGTGGGCTACACCTTC. Its amino acids are CSANQGVGYTF.